This T cell receptor beta chain was recorded in a study of T-cell reconstitution after alpha-beta-depleted transplantation in children. On this clonotype itself: Its antigen is unidentified.

Germline CDR1 and CDR2: DFQATT and SNEGSKA (reference sequence). V was shortened by 4 bases and J by 8 bases, with 17 bases between the two germline ends. The CDR3 contains 14 residues. Findings and caveats of the study: Surviving thymic progenitors and recipient T cells were the source of high TCRbeta diversity at day 60 in some patients. By one year post-transplant, T-cell counts and diversity largely arose from T cells that were newly produced.

Unique molecular identifiers were incorporated during preparation of the TCRbeta library. TCRdb re-derived calls from the PCR reads in MiXCR, one entry per CDR3 protein. The repertoire has roughly 110,000 distinct CDR3 sequences, 10% of them found once; the top ten carry approximately 36%. The clonotype originates from a boy aged 2-9 years with acute lymphoblastic leukemia, due to receive a stem cell transplant. The specimen was PBMCs, collected before TCRalphabeta/CD19-depleted stem cell transplant. V and J are TRBV20-1 and TRBJ1-4; D not resolved. CDR3 protein: CSAMAKHVWEKLFF. The DNA for the CDR3 is TGCAGTGCTATGGCGAAGCACGTGTGGGAAAAACTGTTTTTT.